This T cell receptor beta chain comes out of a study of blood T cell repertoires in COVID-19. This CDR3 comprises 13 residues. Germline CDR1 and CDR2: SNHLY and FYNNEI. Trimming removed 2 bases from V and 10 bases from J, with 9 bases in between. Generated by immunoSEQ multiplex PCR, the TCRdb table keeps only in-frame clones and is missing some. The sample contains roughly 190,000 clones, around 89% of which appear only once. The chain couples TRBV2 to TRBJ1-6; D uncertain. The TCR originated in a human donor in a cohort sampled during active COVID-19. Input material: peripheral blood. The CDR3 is CASSEQRGSPLHF. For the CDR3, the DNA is TGTGCCAGCAGTGAACAACGAGGATCACCCCTCCACTTT.